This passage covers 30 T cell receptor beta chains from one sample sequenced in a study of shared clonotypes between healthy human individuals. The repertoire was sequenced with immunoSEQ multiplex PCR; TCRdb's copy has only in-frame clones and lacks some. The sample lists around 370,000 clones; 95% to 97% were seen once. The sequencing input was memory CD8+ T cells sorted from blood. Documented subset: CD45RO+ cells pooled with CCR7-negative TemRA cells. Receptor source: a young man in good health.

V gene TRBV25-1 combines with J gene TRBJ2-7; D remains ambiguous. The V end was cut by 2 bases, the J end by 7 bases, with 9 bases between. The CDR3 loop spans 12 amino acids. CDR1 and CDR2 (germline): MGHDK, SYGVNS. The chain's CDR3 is CASSEGLGEQYF. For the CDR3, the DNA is TGTGCCAGCAGTGAAGGGCTTGGAGAGCAGTACTTC.

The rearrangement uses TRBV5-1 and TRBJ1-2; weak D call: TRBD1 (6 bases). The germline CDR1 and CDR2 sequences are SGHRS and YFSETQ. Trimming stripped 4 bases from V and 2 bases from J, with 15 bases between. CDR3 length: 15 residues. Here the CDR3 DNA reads TGCGCCAGCAGCCTAAAGGGGGTAATGAACTATGGCTACACCTTC. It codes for CASSLKGVMNYGYTF.

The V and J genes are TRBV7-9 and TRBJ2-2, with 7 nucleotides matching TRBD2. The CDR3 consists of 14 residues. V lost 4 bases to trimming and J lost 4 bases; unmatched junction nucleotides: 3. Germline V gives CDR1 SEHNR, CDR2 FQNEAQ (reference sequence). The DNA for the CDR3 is TGTGCCAGCAGCTGGGGGAGGGTCACCGGGGAGCTGTTTTTT. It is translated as CASSWGRVTGELFF.

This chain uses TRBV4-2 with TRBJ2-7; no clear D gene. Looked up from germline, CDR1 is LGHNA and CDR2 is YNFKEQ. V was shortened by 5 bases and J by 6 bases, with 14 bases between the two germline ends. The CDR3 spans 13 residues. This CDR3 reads CASSDGPSLEQYF. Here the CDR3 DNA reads TGTGCCAGCAGCGACGGGCCCTCCCTCGAGCAGTACTTC.

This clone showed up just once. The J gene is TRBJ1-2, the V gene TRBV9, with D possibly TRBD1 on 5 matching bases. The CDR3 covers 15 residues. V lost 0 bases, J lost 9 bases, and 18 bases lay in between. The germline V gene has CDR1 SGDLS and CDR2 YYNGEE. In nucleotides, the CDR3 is TGTGCCAGCAGCGTAGCAGGCCAGGGCAAAGGGAGCTACACCTTC. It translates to CASSVAGQGKGSYTF.

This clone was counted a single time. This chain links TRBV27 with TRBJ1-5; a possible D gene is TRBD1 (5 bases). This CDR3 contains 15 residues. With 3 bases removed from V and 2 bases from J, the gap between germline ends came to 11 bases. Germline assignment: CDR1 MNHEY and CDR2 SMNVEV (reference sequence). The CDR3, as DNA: TGTGCCAGCAGTTTCACGGGGCCGGGCAATCAGCCCCAGCATTTT. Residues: CASSFTGPGNQPQHF.

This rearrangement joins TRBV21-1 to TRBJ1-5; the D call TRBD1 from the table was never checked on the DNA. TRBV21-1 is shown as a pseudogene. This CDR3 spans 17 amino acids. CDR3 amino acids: CASSKNRDRDSNQPQHF. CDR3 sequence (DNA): TGTGCCAGCAGCAAAAACCGGGACAGGGATAGCAATCAGCCCCAGCATTTT.

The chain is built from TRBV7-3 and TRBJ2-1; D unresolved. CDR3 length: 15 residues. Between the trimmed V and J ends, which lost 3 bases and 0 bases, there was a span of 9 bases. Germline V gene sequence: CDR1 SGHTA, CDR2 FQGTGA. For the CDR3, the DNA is TGTGCCAGCAGCTTCGCCAGTAGCTCCTACAATGAGCAGTTCTTC. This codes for CASSFASSSYNEQFF. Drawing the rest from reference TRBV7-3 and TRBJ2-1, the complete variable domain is GAGVSQTPSNKVTEKGKYVELRCDPISGHTALYWYRQSLGQGPEFLIYFQGTGAADDSGLPNDRFFAVRPEGSVSTLKIQRTERGDSAVYLCASSFASSSYNEQFFGPGTRLTVL.

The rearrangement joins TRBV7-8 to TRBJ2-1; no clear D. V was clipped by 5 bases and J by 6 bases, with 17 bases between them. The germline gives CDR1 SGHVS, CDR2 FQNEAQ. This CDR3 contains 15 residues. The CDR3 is CASSLQSQGGNEQFF. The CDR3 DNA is TGTGCCAGCAGCCTACAGTCCCAAGGTGGCAATGAGCAGTTCTTC.

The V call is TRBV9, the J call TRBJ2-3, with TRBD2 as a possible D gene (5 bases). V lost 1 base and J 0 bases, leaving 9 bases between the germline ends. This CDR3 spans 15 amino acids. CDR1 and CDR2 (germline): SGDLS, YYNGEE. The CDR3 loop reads CASSVQASSTDTQYF. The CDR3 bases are TGTGCCAGCAGCGTACAGGCTAGCAGCACAGATACGCAGTATTTT.

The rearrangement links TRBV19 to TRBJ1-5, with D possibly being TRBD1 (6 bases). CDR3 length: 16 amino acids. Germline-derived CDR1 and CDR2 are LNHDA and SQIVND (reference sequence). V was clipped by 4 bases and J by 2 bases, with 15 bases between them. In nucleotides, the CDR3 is TGTGCCAGTAGTAGGCGACAGGCGGACCGCAATCAGCCCCAGCATTTT. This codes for CASSRRQADRNQPQHF.

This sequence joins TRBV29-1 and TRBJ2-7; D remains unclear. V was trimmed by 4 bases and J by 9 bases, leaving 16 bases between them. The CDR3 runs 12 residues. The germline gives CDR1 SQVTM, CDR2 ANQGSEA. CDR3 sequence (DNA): TGCAGCGTTGCCATGGGGTTCCTGGGGCAGTACTTC. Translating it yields CSVAMGFLGQYF.

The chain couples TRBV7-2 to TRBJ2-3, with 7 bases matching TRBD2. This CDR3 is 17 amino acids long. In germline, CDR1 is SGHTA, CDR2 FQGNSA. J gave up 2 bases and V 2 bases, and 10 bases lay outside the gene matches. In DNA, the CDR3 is TGTGCCAGCAGCTTAATGGGGGGGTTCTCAGCCACAGATACGCAGTATTTT. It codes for CASSLMGGFSATDTQYF.

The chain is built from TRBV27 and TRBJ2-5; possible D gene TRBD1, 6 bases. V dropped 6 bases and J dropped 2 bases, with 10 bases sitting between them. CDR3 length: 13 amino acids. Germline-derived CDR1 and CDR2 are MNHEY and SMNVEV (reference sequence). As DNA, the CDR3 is TGTGCCAGCAGGACAGGAGATCAAGAGACCCAGTACTTC. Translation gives CASRTGDQETQYF.

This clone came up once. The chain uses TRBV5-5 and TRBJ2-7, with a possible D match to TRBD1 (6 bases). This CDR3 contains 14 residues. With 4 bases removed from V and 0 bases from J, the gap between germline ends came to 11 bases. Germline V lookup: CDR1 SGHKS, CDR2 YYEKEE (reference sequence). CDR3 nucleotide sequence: TGTGCCAGCAGCCATACAGGGTACTCCTACGAGCAGTACTTC. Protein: CASSHTGYSYEQYF.

The CDR3 DNA reads TGTGCCAGCAGTGAATACAACTCCTACGAGCAGTACTTC. It yields the protein CASSEYNSYEQYF. This rearrangement joins TRBV25-1 to TRBJ2-7; D gene unclear. Germline-derived CDR1 and CDR2 are MGHDK and SYGVNS. The V and J ends lost 0 bases and 0 bases respectively, with 3 bases between them. The CDR3 is 13 residues long.

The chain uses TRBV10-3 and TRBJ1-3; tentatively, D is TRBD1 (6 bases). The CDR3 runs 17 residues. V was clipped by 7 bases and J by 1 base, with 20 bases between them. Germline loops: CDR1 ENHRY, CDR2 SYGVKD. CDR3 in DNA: TGTGCCATCACCGGGACCAGGGGTATTGGATCTGGAAACACCATATATTTT. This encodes CAITGTRGIGSGNTIYF.

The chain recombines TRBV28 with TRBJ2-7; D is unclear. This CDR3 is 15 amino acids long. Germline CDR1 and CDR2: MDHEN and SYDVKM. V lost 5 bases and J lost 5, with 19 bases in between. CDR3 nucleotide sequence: TGTGCCAGCAGTCAGCTATATTTAAGCCCTAACGAGCAGTACTTC. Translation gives CASSQLYLSPNEQYF.

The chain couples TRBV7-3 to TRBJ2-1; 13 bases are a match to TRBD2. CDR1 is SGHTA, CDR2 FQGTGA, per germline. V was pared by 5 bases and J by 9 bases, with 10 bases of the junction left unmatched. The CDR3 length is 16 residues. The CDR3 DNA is TGTGCCAGCAGCCTAGGGACTAGCGGGATCTTACGTGAGCAGTTCTTC. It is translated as CASSLGTSGILREQFF.

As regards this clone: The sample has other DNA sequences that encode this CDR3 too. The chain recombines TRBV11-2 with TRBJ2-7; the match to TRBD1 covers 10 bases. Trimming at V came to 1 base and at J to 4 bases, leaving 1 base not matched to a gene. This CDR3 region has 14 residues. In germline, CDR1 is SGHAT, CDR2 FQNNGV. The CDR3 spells CASSLGQGAYEQYF. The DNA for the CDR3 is TGTGCCAGCAGCTTAGGACAGGGGGCGTACGAGCAGTACTTC.

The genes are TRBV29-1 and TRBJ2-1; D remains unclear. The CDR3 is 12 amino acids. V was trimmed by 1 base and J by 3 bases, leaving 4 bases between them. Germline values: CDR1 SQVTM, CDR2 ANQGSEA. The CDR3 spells CSVEGDYNEQFF. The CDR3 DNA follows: TGCAGCGTTGAAGGGGACTACAATGAGCAGTTCTTC.

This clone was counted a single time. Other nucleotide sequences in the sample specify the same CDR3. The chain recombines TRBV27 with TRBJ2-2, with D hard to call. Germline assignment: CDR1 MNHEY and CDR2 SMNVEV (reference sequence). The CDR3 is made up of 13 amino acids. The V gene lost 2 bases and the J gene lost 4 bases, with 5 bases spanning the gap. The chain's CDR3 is CASSLLSTGELFF. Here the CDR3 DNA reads TGTGCCAGCAGTTTACTCTCCACCGGGGAGCTGTTTTTT.

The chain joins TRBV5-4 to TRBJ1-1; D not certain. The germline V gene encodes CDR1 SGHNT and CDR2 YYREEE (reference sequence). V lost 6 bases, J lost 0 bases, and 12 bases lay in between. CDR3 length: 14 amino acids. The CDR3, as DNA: TGTGCCAGCAACCCAAGCCCCATGAACACTGAAGCTTTCTTT. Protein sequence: CASNPSPMNTEAFF.

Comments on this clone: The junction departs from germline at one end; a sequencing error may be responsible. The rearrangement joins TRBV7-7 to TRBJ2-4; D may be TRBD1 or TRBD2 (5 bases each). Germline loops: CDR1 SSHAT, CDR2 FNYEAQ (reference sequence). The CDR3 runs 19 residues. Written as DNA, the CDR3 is TGTGCTAGCAGCTTAGCAAAAAAAGGGACCACGGAACCCAAAAACATTCAGTACTTC. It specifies CASSLAKKGTTEPKNIQYF.

The CDR3 region has the DNA TGTGCCAGCTCCGGGACAGGGTCAAGGTACAATGAGCAGTTCTTC. This sequence encodes CASSGTGSRYNEQFF. The gene calls are TRBV2 and TRBJ2-1; 9 bases map to TRBD1. CDR3 size: 15 residues. The ends lost 8 bases at V and 4 bases at J; junction bases unmatched: 9. Germline loops: CDR1 SNHLY, CDR2 FYNNEI.

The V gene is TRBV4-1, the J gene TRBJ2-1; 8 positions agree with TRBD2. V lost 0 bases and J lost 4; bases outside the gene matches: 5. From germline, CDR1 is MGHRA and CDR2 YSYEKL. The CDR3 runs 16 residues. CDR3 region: CASSQDELAEYNEQFF. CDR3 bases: TGCGCCAGCAGCCAAGACGAACTAGCGGAGTACAATGAGCAGTTCTTC.

For the CDR3, the DNA is TGTGCCAGCAGGGCAATCCCAGAGTCCTACGAGCAGTACTTC. Translating it yields CASRAIPESYEQYF. The V call is TRBV28, the J call TRBJ2-7; D ambiguous. Germline CDR1 and CDR2: MDHEN and SYDVKM. This CDR3 is 14 amino acids long. Trimming took off 6 bases at V and 1 base at J, with 13 bases between the two ends.

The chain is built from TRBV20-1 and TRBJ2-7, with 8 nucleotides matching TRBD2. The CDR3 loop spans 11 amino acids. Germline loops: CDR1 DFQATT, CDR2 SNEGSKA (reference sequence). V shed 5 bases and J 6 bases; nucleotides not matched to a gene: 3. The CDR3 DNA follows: TGCAGTGCTCCTGGACTAGCCGAGCAGTACTTC. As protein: CSAPGLAEQYF.

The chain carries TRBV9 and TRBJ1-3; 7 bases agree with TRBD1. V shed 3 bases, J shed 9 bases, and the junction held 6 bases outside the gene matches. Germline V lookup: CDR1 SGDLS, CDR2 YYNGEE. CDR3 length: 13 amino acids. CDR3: CASSGTTGTTIYF. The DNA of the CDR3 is TGTGCCAGCAGCGGGACGACAGGGACCACCATATATTTT.

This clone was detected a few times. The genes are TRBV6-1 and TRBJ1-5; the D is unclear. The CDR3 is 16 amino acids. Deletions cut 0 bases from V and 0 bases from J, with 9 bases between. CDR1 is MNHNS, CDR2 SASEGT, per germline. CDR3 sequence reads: CASSEAPGDSNQPQHF. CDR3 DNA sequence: TGTGCCAGCAGTGAAGCTCCAGGCGATAGCAATCAGCCCCAGCATTTT.